These T cell receptor beta chains were read from a single sample in a study of CD8 T cells in Susac syndrome. TCRdb reprocessed the immunoSEQ multiplex PCR reads with MiXCR, giving one entry per CDR3 protein. The sample lists roughly 140,000 distinct CDR3 sequences, around 94% occurring once. Input material: CD8+ T cells from PBMCs. The receptors come from a human donor in good health. Each CDR3 is given with its conserved first and last residue. Size tells how often a clone was seen (once, few, many) or the class of an expanded clone, and some rows leave it out.

>TRBV29-1|NA
CSVVLDRGTYGYTF
>TRBV7-2|NA
CASSLLSGGGELFF
>TRBV29-1|NA
CSVYLNNEQFF
>TRBV7-9|once
CASRGQLNEKLFF
>TRBV27|NA
CASRTYGRYEQYF
>TRBV27|NA
CASTPTSGQGLYEQYF
>TRBV27|once
CASSLGLAVNEQFF
>TRBV27|NA
CASSLLGDQPQHF
>TRBV30|NA
CAWSVTGKFPDEQFF
>TRBV5-1|NA
CASSSNPLGLAEHEQYF
>TRBV23-1|NA
CASSQSGSGRGSQYF
>TRBV20-1|NA
CSAVAEISYNEQFF
>TRBV29-1|NA
CSVVLADQNEQFF
>TRBV15|NA
CATSSRGGYGEQYF
>TRBV20-1|once
CSARDIEASGHYEQYF
>TRBV4-1|NA
CASSRPGFEQYF
>TRBV4-2|NA
CASSLEALGTDTQYF
>TRBV4-1|NA
CASSQARETEHEQYF
>TRBV28|once
CASSSLFEVLSYEQYF
>TRBV20-1|NA
CSARTDPNTYEQYF
>TRBV7-9|NA
CASSPPRDRGETQYF
>TRBV7-8|once
CASTAAGIGEKLFF
>TRBV4-1|NA
CASSQGRSKGEQFF
>TRBV4-1|NA
CASSPNTGTEAFF
>TRBV29-1|NA
CSVAMIRHTNTEAFF
>TRBV28|NA
CASSFFREQFF
>TRBV11-2|few
CASSLTAYEQYF
>TRBV5-4|once
CASRPGTSNYNEQFF
>TRBV9|NA
CASSVGREASEQYF
>TRBV6-1|NA
CASRESWTGGQETQYF
>TRBV27|NA
CASSTLQGHEQYF
>TRBV4-1|NA
CASSMTSGPTDTQYF
>TRBV7-9|once
CASSPGYTEAFF
>TRBV7-8|NA
CASSLDRGAEAFF
>TRBV20-1|NA
CSAYRGSNEKLFF
>TRBV20-1|NA
CSAPQGNTGELFF
>TRBV3-1|once
CASSQEPSGWSDTQYF
>TRBV29-1|NA
CSVNRDSPEAFF
>TRBV19|NA
CASSISRGGNTEAFF
>TRBV20-1|NA
CSARDRGLAGDEQYF
>TRBV11-3|NA
CASSKPGEGQQFF
>TRBV20-1|NA
CSARAGNYNEQFF
>TRBV25-1|NA
CASSEYKVAATDTQYF
>TRBV6-2/TRBV6-3|once
CASSYGLVAGHDEQYF
>TRBV20-1|NA
CSAVSSGANVLTF
>TRBV24-1|NA
CATSDLGRENTGELFF
>TRBV6-6|NA
CASRPDRYNEQFF